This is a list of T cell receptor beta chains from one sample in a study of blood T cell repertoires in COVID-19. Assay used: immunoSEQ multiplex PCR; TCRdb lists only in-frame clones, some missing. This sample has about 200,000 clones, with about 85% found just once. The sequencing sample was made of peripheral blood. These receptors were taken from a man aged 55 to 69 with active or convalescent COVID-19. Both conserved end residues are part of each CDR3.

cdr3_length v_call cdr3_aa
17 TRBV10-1 CASKDREGNSYNSPLHF
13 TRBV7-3 CASSLTLNTEAFF
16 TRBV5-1 CASSKRKLSSYNEQFF
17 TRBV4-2 CASSQEPSGAGTDTQYF
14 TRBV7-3 CASSLDPSVETQYF
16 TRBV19 CASRKFPGQVNTEAFF
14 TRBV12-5 CASGLDFERYGYTF
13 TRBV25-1 CASGPRGGEKLFF
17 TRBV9 CASSPGQGRSHSYEQYF
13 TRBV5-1 CASSVQENTEAFF
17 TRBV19 CASSIAAWRSSNQPQHF
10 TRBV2 CASSLSLAFF
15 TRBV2 CASSKASSSYNEQFF
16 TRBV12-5 CASGLVGRPLGGTQYF
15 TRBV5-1 CASSPIAGLADTQYF
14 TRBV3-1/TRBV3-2 CASSRPYLGNTIYF
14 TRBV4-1 CASSQGGQGDTQYF
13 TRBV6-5 CASRQTGNTEAFF
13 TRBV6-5 CASSYSAGDGYTF
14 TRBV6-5 CASSRTGGNSPLHF
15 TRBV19 CASSIWGSLVYGYTF
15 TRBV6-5 CASSLQGNVKETQYF
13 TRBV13 CASSSDSLDEQYF
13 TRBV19 CATAILGNQPQHF
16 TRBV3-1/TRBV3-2 CASSLSALGPGNTIYF
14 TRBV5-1 CASSLGAGLNGYTF
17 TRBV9 CASSPWTSGGITGELFF
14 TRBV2 CASSEVTGLHGYTF
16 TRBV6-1 CASSGLRVAGGPSAFF
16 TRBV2 CASSGGGQGSNQPQHF
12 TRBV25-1 CASSESRNTIYF
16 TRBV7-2 CASSFFGRVSAGELFF
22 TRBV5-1 CASSFYAISAKDRGRFTGELFF
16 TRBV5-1 CASSLGSGGGTDTQYF